Listed here is a single T cell receptor (beta chain). The antigen is not known. Per the germline V gene, CDR1 is SEHNR and CDR2 is FQNEAQ (reference sequence). V was pared by 6 bases and J by 8 bases, with 8 bases of the junction left unmatched. The CDR3 totals 13 residues. The data are from a study of T cell responses to AZD1222 COVID-19 vaccine. Findings and caveats of the study: Among spike-specific TCRs, nearly half reportedly target unmutated variant regions. It should be noted that donors were predominantly white British and more often female, and clonal diversity was possibly underestimated. When two AZD1222 doses had been given, Spike-specific TCR breadth and depth rose. Every sample of the repertoires postdated the peak T cell response.

Produced via immunoSEQ multiplex PCR; TCRdb's table is partial and in-frame only. The sample has 120,000 or so clones; around 92% are singletons. The rearrangement uses TRBV7-9 and TRBJ1-2; 8 positions match TRBD1. This TCR derives from an adult in good health. This specimen consisted of peripheral blood, obtained on day 0 of AZD1222 vaccination. The chain's CDR3 is CASRATGASGYTF. CDR3 bases: TGTGCCAGCAGAGCGACAGGGGCCAGCGGCTACACCTTC.